This TCR beta chain was captured in a study of blood T cell repertoires in COVID-19. About the research overall: Acute and convalescent COVID-19 specimens originated in the United States, Italy and Spain. Sample material is recorded as cDNA or gDNA derived from T cells, B-cell-depleted T cells, or PBMCs.

The CDR3 has 16 residues. The germline V gene encodes CDR1 MDHEN and CDR2 SYDVKM. Losses at the gene ends were 6 bases for V and 6 bases for J; bases not matched to a gene: 13. This clone has more than one count but fewer than ten. Methods used by the authors: By means of reference gene primer amplification, nucleated cell counts were estimated. Produced via immunoSEQ multiplex PCR; TCRdb's table is partial and in-frame only. D and trimming were read from the DNA, whereas the V and J calls and clone size are those reported in that table. The repertoire holds roughly 90,000 clones, with around four fifths as singletons.

Sample: peripheral blood. The chain combines TRBV28 with TRBJ1-5, with 8 bases that match TRBD1. The TCR comes from a woman in her 70s with acute or convalescent COVID-19. CDR3 residues: CASSPRRGQVSQPQHF. CDR3 sequence (DNA): TGTGCCAGCAGCCCCCGTCGGGGACAGGTTAGTCAGCCCCAGCATTTT.